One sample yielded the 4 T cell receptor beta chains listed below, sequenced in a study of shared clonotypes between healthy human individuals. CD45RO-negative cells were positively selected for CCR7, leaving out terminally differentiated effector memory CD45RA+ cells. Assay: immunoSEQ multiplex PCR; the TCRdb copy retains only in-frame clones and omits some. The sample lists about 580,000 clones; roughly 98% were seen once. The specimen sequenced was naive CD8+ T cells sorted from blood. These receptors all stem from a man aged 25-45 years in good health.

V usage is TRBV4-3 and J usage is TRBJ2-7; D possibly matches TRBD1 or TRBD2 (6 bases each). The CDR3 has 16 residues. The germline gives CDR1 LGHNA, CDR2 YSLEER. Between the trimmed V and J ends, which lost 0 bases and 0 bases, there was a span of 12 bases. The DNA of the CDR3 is TGCGCCAGCAGCCAAGAAACAGGGACTCTCTCCTACGAGCAGTACTTC. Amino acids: CASSQETGTLSYEQYF.

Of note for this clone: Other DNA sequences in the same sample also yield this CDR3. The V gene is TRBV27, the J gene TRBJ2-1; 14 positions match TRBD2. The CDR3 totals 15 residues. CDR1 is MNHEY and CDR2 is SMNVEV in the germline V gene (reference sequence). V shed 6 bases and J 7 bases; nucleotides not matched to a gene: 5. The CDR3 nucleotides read TGTGCCAGCAGCGACGGGACTAGCGGGAGTAATGAGCAGTTCTTC. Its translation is CASSDGTSGSNEQFF.

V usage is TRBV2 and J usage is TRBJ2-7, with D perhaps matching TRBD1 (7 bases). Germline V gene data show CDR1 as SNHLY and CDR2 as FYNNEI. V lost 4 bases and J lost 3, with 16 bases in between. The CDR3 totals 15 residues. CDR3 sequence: CASSAQGGWVYEQYF. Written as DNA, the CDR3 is TGTGCCAGCAGTGCCCAGGGGGGATGGGTCTACGAGCAGTACTTC. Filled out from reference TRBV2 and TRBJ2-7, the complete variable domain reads EPEVTQTPSHQVTQMGQEVILRCVPISNHLYFYWYRQILGQKVEFLVSFYNNEISEKSEIFDDQFSVERPDGSNFTLKIRSTKLEDSAMYFCASSAQGGWVYEQYFGPGTRLTVT.

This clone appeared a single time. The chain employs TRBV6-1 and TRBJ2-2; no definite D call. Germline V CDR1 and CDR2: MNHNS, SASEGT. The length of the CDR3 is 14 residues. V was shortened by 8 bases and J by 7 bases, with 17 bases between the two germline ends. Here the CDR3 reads CASPLNGLDGELFF. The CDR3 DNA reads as TGTGCCAGCCCCTTGAACGGGTTGGACGGGGAGCTGTTTTTT.